The TCR beta chain described here comes from a study of blood T cells in healthy people across ages. The CDR3 is 15 amino acids. V lost 8 bases and J lost 6; bases outside the gene matches: 10. Germline-derived CDR1 and CDR2 are MNHEY and SVGEGT. Alongside a J-beta primer mix, a sample-barcoded 5' primer served in a second PCR lasting about 6 to 12 cycles. One entry per CDR3 protein results from TCRdb running MiXCR on the 5' RACE reads. The profile shows about 1.8 million distinct CDR3 sequences, 40% to 55% of them singletons. V gene TRBV6-2 or TRBV6-3 combines with J gene TRBJ2-1, with 10 nucleotides matching TRBD2. This sequence was found in a woman between 40 and 50 years old in good health. The sequencing sample was made of blood. The CDR3 DNA follows: TGTGCCAGCTATAACCAAGCGGGGGGGCCCAATGAGCAGTTCTTC. This translates into CASYNQAGGPNEQFF.